This entry describes one T cell receptor (beta chain). This sample is part of a study of blood T cell repertoires in COVID-19. Overall study: From T cells, B-cell-depleted T cells, or PBMCs came the material, which was cDNA or gDNA.

Trimming removed 1 base from V and 5 bases from J; junction bases left unmatched: 5. The CDR3 totals 15 residues. Germline V CDR1 and CDR2: KGHSH, LQKENI. Libraries were prepared by immunoSEQ multiplex PCR; TCRdb keeps only in-frame clonotypes and omits some of them. Found here are about 360,000 clones, 70% to 90% of them singletons; the top ten hold around 2%. Participant age was roughly 18 to 100 years, and participants resided in about two dozen US areas. Allocation to cohorts depended on clinical history reported by the participants. The chain links TRBV18 to TRBJ2-5, with 9 bases aligning to TRBD1. Sequencing was carried out using PBMCs or T cells enriched from blood (not recorded which). This TCR came from a woman in her thirties or forties with acute COVID-19. Here the CDR3 reads CASSPLGTGPETQYF. The CDR3 DNA reads TGTGCCAGCTCACCACTGGGGACAGGGCCGGAGACCCAGTACTTC. The variable domain in full, with the rest retrieved from reference TRBV18 and TRBJ2-5, is NAGVMQNPRHLVRRRGQEARLRCSPMKGHSHVYWYRQLPEEGLKFMVYLQKENIIDESGMPKERFSAEFPKEGPSILRIQQVVRGDSAAYFCASSPLGTGPETQYFGPGTRLLVL.